The T cell receptor (beta chain) described here comes from a study of vaccination and CD4 T cells after COVID-19. Sequenced with the Oncomine TCR Beta short-read assay was DNA taken from cultured CD4+ T cells. One entry per CDR3 protein, called by TCRdb with MiXCR from the PCR reads. Of some 16,000 distinct CDR3 sequences in the sample, 44% were seen once. Described treatment: approximately nine-day PBMC culture with coronavirus spike peptide pools or control peptides (ViraFEST assay). Details on this clonotype: Its antigen is not identified.

V dropped 5 bases and J dropped 4 bases, with 5 bases sitting between them. CDR3 length: 11 residues. This specimen was CD4+ T cells from blood, cultured in vitro, taken after SARS-CoV-2 vaccination. The receptor comes from a human donor who had recovered from COVID-19. The chain is built from TRBV12-3 or TRBV12-4 and TRBJ2-5; D unclear. For the CDR3, the DNA is TGTGCCAGCAGTACCGCAGAGACCCAGTACTTC. This encodes CASSTAETQYF.